These 3 T cell receptor beta chains were all obtained from the same sample, sequenced in a study of OX40 agonist ivuxolimab in advanced cancers. Profiling relied on immunoSEQ multiplex PCR, and the TCRdb table lists in-frame clones only, not all of them. The sample includes 96,000 or so clones, approximately 80% of them seen just once. Sequences were derived from CD4+ or CD8+ T cells sorted from blood, sampled in a trial of the OX40 agonist ivuxolimab. These receptors were collected from an adult with an advanced solid tumor such as melanoma, head and neck, liver or kidney cancer.

The genes are TRBV6-5 and TRBJ2-7; 9 nucleotides align to TRBD1. This CDR3 region has 14 residues. Germline V gene lookup returns CDR1 MNHEY and CDR2 SVGAGI. V was pared by 5 bases and J by 7 bases, with 9 bases of the junction left unmatched. CDR3 in amino acids: CASSVPGQGFEQYF. CDR3 bases: TGTGCCAGCAGTGTCCCGGGACAGGGATTTGAGCAGTACTTC.

The rearrangement joins TRBV7-2 to TRBJ1-2; a weak D match, TRBD1 (6 bases). This CDR3 has 15 amino acids. V lost 4 bases to trimming and J lost 6 bases, with 18 bases between them. Germline assignment: CDR1 SGHTA and CDR2 FQGNSA. DNA of the CDR3: TGTGCCAGCAGCTATCCACGGGACAAGAAGAATGGCTACACCTTC. Protein: CASSYPRDKKNGYTF.

This clone has only one observation. The chain combines TRBV7-2 with TRBJ2-7; 9 nucleotides match TRBD2. V was clipped by 2 bases and J by 6 bases; unmatched bases: 11. CDR1 is SGHTA and CDR2 is FQGNSA in the germline V gene. The CDR3 covers 16 residues. CDR3 residues: CASSLYGGGGIGEQYF. Written as DNA, the CDR3 is TGTGCCAGCAGCTTATATGGCGGGGGGGGAATTGGCGAGCAGTACTTC.